A single T cell receptor beta chain is shown here with its context. This sample was taken from a study of CD8+ T cells in alopecia areata. Study at large: Treatment ran 6 to 18 months, with 6 months of follow-up afterward.

Obtained from alopecia areata patients were lesional scalp punch biopsies along with peripheral blood. Extracted RNA was reverse transcribed, and the resulting cDNA served as sequencing template. Sequencing used immunoSEQ multiplex PCR; TCRdb keeps in-frame clones, though not all of them. The table has 150,000 or so clones, approximately 53% seen once. V was shortened by 7 bases and J by 1 base, with 7 bases between the two germline ends. CDR3 size: 12 residues. The J gene is TRBJ1-2, the V gene TRBV23-1; D is unresolved. TRBV23-1 is flagged as an ORF with uncertain function. This material consisted of CD8+ T cells sorted from blood, taken at week 0. The source of this sequence is a human donor with alopecia areata. The CDR3 loop is CASIGLNYGYTF. CDR3 DNA: TGCGCCAGCATTGGCCTTAACTATGGCTACACCTTC.